A selection of T cell receptor beta chains follows, all from one sample in a study of T cell clonotyping in hematopoietic cell transplantation. Measured with immunoSEQ multiplex PCR; TCRdb has only the in-frame clones, and not every one. The data show 25,000 to 30,000 clones, 82% seen once. The source was peripheral blood mononuclear cells, collected before stem cell transplant. These receptors were collected from a man aged 40-49 years with acute myeloid leukemia. Some clones in this sample may be carry-over from other donors' samples. The CDR3 runs from the conserved cysteine through the conserved F or W. The D gene is left open where the match is weak. Rows give clone size only sometimes, using once, few, many, or a class for an expanded clone.

D	size	V	J	DNA	CDR3
NA	NA	TRBV6-1	TRBJ1-2	TGTGCCAGCAGTGTTGCGCGGGTTGCGACAGATGGCTACACCTTC	CASSVARVATDGYTF
TRBD1	NA	TRBV5-6	TRBJ1-2	TGTGCCAGCAGCTCCGACAGGGTTGCCTATGGCTACACCTTC	CASSSDRVAYGYTF
NA	NA	TRBV5-6	TRBJ1-2	TGTGCCAGCAGCTTGTCACGGACTACTGGCTACACCTTC	CASSLSRTTGYTF
TRBD1	NA	TRBV5-1	TRBJ2-7	TGCGCCAGCAGCTGGGGGACAGCCAGGAGCTACGAGCAGTACTTC	CASSWGTARSYEQYF
NA	NA	TRBV20-1	TRBJ1-1	TGCAGTGCTAAGCCTGGACTAGAAGCTTTCTTT	CSAKPGLEAFF
NA	NA	TRBV6-1	TRBJ2-2	TGTGCCAGCAGGAGACAGGGAGGGAACACCGGGGAGCTGTTTTTT	CASRRQGGNTGELFF
NA	NA	TRBV9	TRBJ1-2	TGTGCCAGCAGCCCACAGATGATGACTAACTATGGCTACACCTTC	CASSPQMMTNYGYTF
NA	once	TRBV7-7	TRBJ2-3	TGTGCTAGCAGCTTTTCTCATAGCACAGATACGCAGTATTTT	CASSFSHSTDTQYF
TRBD1	once	TRBV2	TRBJ1-4	TGTGCCAGCAGTTCTTTTAGGGGGACAGGGGTCGAAAAACTGTTTTTT	CASSSFRGTGVEKLFF
NA	NA	TRBV10-3	TRBJ2-7	TGTGCCATCAGTGAACAGGGATACGAGCAGTACTTC	CAISEQGYEQYF
TRBD1	NA	TRBV30	TRBJ1-2	TGTGCCTGGAGTTACACCCTCCGGGACAGGGCGAACTATGGCTACACCTTC	CAWSYTLRDRANYGYTF
NA	NA	TRBV7-3	TRBJ1-4	TGTGCCATCCATGGGGCACAGGAACCAAATGAAAAACTGTTTTTT	CAIHGAQEPNEKLFF
TRBD2	NA	TRBV13	TRBJ2-4	TGTGCCAGCAGACATAGCGGGATCGGAAACATTCAGTACTTC	CASRHSGIGNIQYF
TRBD1	once	TRBV5-1	TRBJ2-2	TGCGCCAGCAGCTTGGCGACAGGGGCCGGGGAGCTGTTTTTT	CASSLATGAGELFF
TRBD2	NA	TRBV9	TRBJ2-2	TGTGCCAGCAGCGTAACCCTAGCGGGAGCTTCCGGCACCGGGGAGCTGTTTTTT	CASSVTLAGASGTGELFF
NA	few	TRBV2	TRBJ2-7	TGTGCCAGCGACTCAGGGCTCTACGAGCAGTACTTC	CASDSGLYEQYF
NA	few	TRBV7-6	TRBJ1-3	TGTGCCAGCAGCTTAAACCTCGGCACCATATATTTT	CASSLNLGTIYF
NA	NA	TRBV5-5	TRBJ2-1	TGTGCCAGCAGCTTCGGGGTGGGGTACAATGAGCAGTTCTTC	CASSFGVGYNEQFF
NA	NA	TRBV6-6	TRBJ1-3	TGTGCCAGCAGTTATCCAACAGGGTCCTCTGGAAACACCATATATTTT	CASSYPTGSSGNTIYF
NA	once	TRBV6-1	TRBJ1-5	TGTGCCAGCAGTGCCATGGAACATTATAGCAATCAGCCCCAGCATTTT	CASSAMEHYSNQPQHF
TRBD2	NA	TRBV5-1	TRBJ2-1	TGCGCCAGCAGCTTGGTACTAGCGGGAAACAATGAGCAGTTCTTC	CASSLVLAGNNEQFF
TRBD1	NA	TRBV10-3	TRBJ1-2	TGTGCCATCAGTTACCGGGACAGCAATGGCTACACCTTC	CAISYRDSNGYTF
NA	few	TRBV20-1	TRBJ1-2	TGCAGTGCTGGACTCAAAAATGGCTACACCTTC	CSAGLKNGYTF
TRBD1	few	TRBV18	TRBJ2-1	TGTGCCAGCTCACCACCCACAGGGGGCTCCTACAATGAGCAGTTCTTC	CASSPPTGGSYNEQFF
NA	NA	TRBV4-2	TRBJ2-6	TGTGCCAGCAGCGAGGGGGAAGGGGCCAACGTCCTGACTTTC	CASSEGEGANVLTF
TRBD1	NA	TRBV28	TRBJ1-1	TGTGCCAGCAGCCGCTACGGGACAGGCGAAGCTTTCTTT	CASSRYGTGEAFF
NA	NA	TRBV6-6	TRBJ2-3	TGTGCCAGCAGTTCCCTAGAAGCTTTGCAGTATTTT	CASSSLEALQYF